The rows below give T cell receptor beta chains drawn from one sample of a study of naive CD8 T cells in extremely preterm neonates. TCRdb keeps only in-frame clones here, not all; method: immunoSEQ multiplex PCR. The profile shows fewer than 6,500 clones, 95% to 98% of them singletons. Sequences were obtained from naive CD8+ T cells from blood. The receptors stem from a human donor in good health. Each CDR3 is given with its conserved first and last residue. The order of the fields is J gene, clone size, V gene, D gene, CDR3 DNA, CDR3 protein. A D gene is named only where the DNA matches it firmly. Not every row has a clone size; where given, it reads once, few, many or a size class.

>TRBJ2-7|NA|TRBV5-8|TRBD1
TGTGCCAGCAGCGTCCCCGGGACAGGGACCCTGAACGAGCAGTACTTC
CASSVPGTGTLNEQYF
>TRBJ2-7|NA|TRBV29-1|TRBD1
TGCAGCGTTGACCTGCAGGGGGTAGGTTACGAGCAGTACTTC
CSVDLQGVGYEQYF
>TRBJ1-2|NA|TRBV19|TRBD1
TGTGCCAGTATGGACAGGGGAAAGGGGCTCTATGGCTACACCTTC
CASMDRGKGLYGYTF
>TRBJ2-7|NA|TRBV28|TRBD1
TGTGCCAGCAGTTTAACGACAGGGGCTCAGGGCGAGCAGTACTTC
CASSLTTGAQGEQYF
>TRBJ2-7|NA|TRBV6-5|TRBD1
TGTGCCAGCAGTTACTCCGGGACAGACTACGAGCAGTACTTC
CASSYSGTDYEQYF
>TRBJ2-5|NA|TRBV11-2|NA
TGTGCCAGCAGCTTAGTGGGACTCCTAAGAGAGACCCAGTACTTC
CASSLVGLLRETQYF
>TRBJ2-2|NA|TRBV7-9|TRBD2
TGTGCCAGCAGCAGATACAAACTAGCGGCGAACACCGGGGAGCTGTTTTTT
CASSRYKLAANTGELFF
>TRBJ2-7|once|TRBV4-1|NA
TGCGCCAGCGCCCAAATAGCGGAAAGCTCCTACGAGCAGTACTTC
CASAQIAESSYEQYF
>TRBJ2-3|NA|TRBV4-1|TRBD2
TGCGCCAGCAGCCAAGGAGGGAGGGCCGAAGATACGCAGTATTTT
CASSQGGRAEDTQYF
>TRBJ2-1|NA|TRBV25-1|NA
TGTGCCAGCAGTGAATATGCTAGTTTTGATGAGCAGTTCTTC
CASSEYASFDEQFF
>TRBJ1-4|NA|TRBV27|NA
TGTGCCAGCAGTTCCCCCTCGCGGGGCGACTATGAAAAACTGTTTTTT
CASSSPSRGDYEKLFF